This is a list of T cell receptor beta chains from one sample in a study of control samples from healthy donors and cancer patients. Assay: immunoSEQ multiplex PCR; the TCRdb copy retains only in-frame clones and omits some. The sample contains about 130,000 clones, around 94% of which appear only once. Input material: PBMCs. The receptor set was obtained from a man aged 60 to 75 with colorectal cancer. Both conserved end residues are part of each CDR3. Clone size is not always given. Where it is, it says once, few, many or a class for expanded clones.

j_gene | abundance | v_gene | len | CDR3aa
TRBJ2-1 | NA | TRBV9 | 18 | CASSVPRLGAGGLNEQFF
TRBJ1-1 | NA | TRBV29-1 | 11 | CSVVRNTEAFF
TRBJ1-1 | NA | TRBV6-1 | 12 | CASSEGFTEAFF
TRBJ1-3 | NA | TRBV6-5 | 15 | CASGRTGGSGNTIYF
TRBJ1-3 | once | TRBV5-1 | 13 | CASSQTQGNTIYF
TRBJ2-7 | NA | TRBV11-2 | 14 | CASSLGTGSYEQYF
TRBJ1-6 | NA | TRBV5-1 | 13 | CASSAGDRPTLHF
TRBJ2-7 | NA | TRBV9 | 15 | CASSARTGSIYEQYF
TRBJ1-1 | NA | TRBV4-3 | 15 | CASSRIQGSGTEAFF
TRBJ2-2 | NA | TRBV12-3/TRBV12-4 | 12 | CASSLEAAELFF
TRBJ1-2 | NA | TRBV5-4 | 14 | CASSRGTGNYGYTF
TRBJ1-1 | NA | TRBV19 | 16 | CASTPGWGPPNTEAFF
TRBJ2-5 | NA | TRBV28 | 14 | CASSPPQRQETQYF
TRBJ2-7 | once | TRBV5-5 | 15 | CASSLADRVPYEQYF
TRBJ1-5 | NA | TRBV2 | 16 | CASSEWGRGPNQPQHF